This passage covers 21 T cell receptor beta chains from one sample sequenced in a study of blood T cell repertoires in COVID-19. Only in-frame clones appear in the TCRdb table, and some are missing; sequencing was by immunoSEQ multiplex PCR. The sample includes approximately 150,000 clones, around 72% of them seen just once. The specimen sequenced was peripheral blood. These receptors originate from a woman aged 55-75 years with acute or convalescent COVID-19.

This sequence joins TRBV5-4 and TRBJ2-7; 11 bases map to TRBD2. Germline CDR1 and CDR2: SGHNT and YYREEE (reference sequence). After removal of 8 bases from V and 2 bases from J, the junction contained 9 bases not matched to a gene. The CDR3 is made up of 15 amino acids. CDR3 protein: CASRLAGGGTYEQYF. The CDR3 DNA follows: TGTGCCAGTCGGCTAGCGGGAGGAGGAACCTACGAGCAGTACTTC.

The V gene is TRBV27, the J gene TRBJ2-7, with D perhaps TRBD2 (5 bases). Trimming pared 5 bases from V and 4 bases from J, leaving 15 bases between. This CDR3 is built from 14 residues. Germline V gives CDR1 MNHEY, CDR2 SMNVEV (reference sequence). The CDR3 nucleotides read TGTGCCAGCAGTGGGGAGAGAGGGCTGTACGAGCAGTACTTC. Translation gives CASSGERGLYEQYF.

The V call is TRBV7-2, the J call TRBJ1-5, with D perhaps TRBD1 (6 bases). V dropped 5 bases and J dropped 3 bases, with 23 bases sitting between them. The germline V gene encodes CDR1 SGHTA and CDR2 FQGNSA. This CDR3 is built from 18 residues. DNA for the CDR3: TGTGCCAGCAGCCCAAAGGGGGTGACGAGGGCGATCAATCAGCCCCAGCATTTT. Translated: CASSPKGVTRAINQPQHF.

In this sample, this clone turned up a few times. The chain uses TRBV18 and TRBJ2-1; no clear D gene. Germline-derived CDR1 and CDR2 are KGHSH and LQKENI. This CDR3 spans 14 amino acids. V was shortened by 1 base and J by 6 bases, with 10 bases between the two germline ends. CDR3 sequence (DNA): TGTGCCAGCTCACCACTCCCGGGTTTCAATGAGCAGTTCTTC. It is translated as CASSPLPGFNEQFF.

This clone turned up a few times. The rearrangement uses TRBV20-1 and TRBJ2-1; D call uncertain. The V and J ends lost 3 bases and 6 bases respectively, with 6 bases between them. Per the germline V gene, CDR1 is DFQATT and CDR2 is SNEGSKA (reference sequence). This CDR3 comprises 11 residues. This CDR3 is CSASYANEQFF. CDR3 in DNA: TGCAGTGCTAGCTATGCCAATGAGCAGTTCTTC.

This clone was detected a few times. CDR3 nucleotides: TGTGCCAGCAGCCCTCACAGGGGAGATCAGCCCCAGCATTTT. Its protein product is CASSPHRGDQPQHF. The chain carries TRBV9 and TRBJ1-5; 7 bases match TRBD1. Looked up from germline, CDR1 is SGDLS and CDR2 is YYNGEE. The CDR3 has 14 residues. Trimming removed 4 bases from V and 5 bases from J; junction bases left unmatched: 6.

The rearrangement joins TRBV30 to TRBJ1-4; D possibly corresponds to TRBD1 (5 bases). The V and J ends lost 2 bases and 8 bases respectively, with 12 bases between them. Germline V gene lookup returns CDR1 GTSNPN and CDR2 SVGIG (reference sequence). The CDR3 is made up of 13 amino acids. The CDR3 nucleotides read TGTGCCTGGAGTCGGCAGGGTGGCGAAAAACTGTTTTTT. It is translated as CAWSRQGGEKLFF.

V gene TRBV3-1 (or the pseudogene TRBV3-2) combines with J gene TRBJ2-7; 10 bases are shared with TRBD2. Germline-derived CDR1 and CDR2 are LGHDT and YNNKEL (reference sequence). The CDR3 spans 14 residues. The J segment lost 6 bases and the V segment lost 6 bases, leaving 8 bases of the junction unmatched. The CDR3 here is CASSLTSGFFEQYF. CDR3 nucleotide sequence: TGTGCCAGCAGTTTGACTAGCGGGTTCTTCGAGCAGTACTTC.

This chain joins TRBV3-1 (or the pseudogene TRBV3-2) and TRBJ2-6; D possibly corresponds to TRBD2 (5 bases). Per germline, CDR1 LGHDT and CDR2 YNNKEL (reference sequence). Trimming pared 1 base from V and 6 bases from J, leaving 13 bases between. The CDR3 covers 16 residues. The CDR3 loop is CASSQGPRLAANVLTF. In nucleotides, the CDR3 is TGTGCCAGCAGCCAAGGTCCCAGGCTAGCGGCCAACGTCCTGACTTTC.

The chain joins TRBV28 to TRBJ1-6; D gene uncertain. There are 12 residues in the CDR3. The V gene's germline CDR1 is MDHEN and CDR2 SYDVKM. V shed 3 bases and J shed 12 bases, with 9 bases lying between them. CDR3 coding DNA: TGTGCCAGCAGTTTGTTGGCTTTACCCCTCCACTTT. Its protein is CASSLLALPLHF.

The rearrangement uses TRBV9 and TRBJ2-3; no reliable D call. The V and J ends lost 0 bases and 2 bases respectively, with 16 bases between them. The CDR3 runs to 17 residues. The germline V gene has CDR1 SGDLS and CDR2 YYNGEE. CDR3 region: CASSVDEAMIYTDTQYF. DNA of the CDR3: TGTGCCAGCAGCGTAGATGAAGCCATGATCTACACAGATACGCAGTATTTT.

The chain carries TRBV28 and TRBJ2-5; 9 bases agree with TRBD2. From germline, CDR1 is MDHEN and CDR2 SYDVKM. After removal of 2 bases from V and 5 bases from J, the junction contained 6 bases not matched to a gene. This CDR3 is 15 amino acids long. The CDR3 loop reads CASSLGSGRWETQYF. In DNA form, the CDR3 reads TGTGCCAGCAGTTTAGGCAGCGGGAGGTGGGAGACCCAGTACTTC.

This clone was detected only a few times. The chain uses TRBV19 and TRBJ2-5, with D hard to call. Germline V gene sequence: CDR1 LNHDA, CDR2 SQIVND (reference sequence). The CDR3 runs to 13 residues. The germline V and J ends were trimmed by 7 bases and 2 bases, with 11 bases remaining between them. The CDR3 coding sequence is TGTGCCAGTACTCAGACACCTCAAGAGACCCAGTACTTC. Its translation: CASTQTPQETQYF.

V gene TRBV7-2 combines with J gene TRBJ2-7; D may be TRBD2 (6 bases). The V and J ends lost 2 bases and 5 bases respectively, with 19 bases between them. The CDR3 is 16 residues long. CDR1 and CDR2 (germline): SGHTA, FQGNSA. The CDR3 sequence: CASSLRRWEVVHEQYF. The CDR3 DNA follows: TGTGCCAGCAGCTTACGTCGGTGGGAGGTCGTCCACGAGCAGTACTTC.

This clone was recorded a few times. The J gene is TRBJ2-7, the V gene TRBV5-1, with 7 bases aligning to TRBD1. The CDR3 is made up of 14 amino acids. CDR1 and CDR2 from the germline V gene are SGHRS and YFSETQ. The junction had 8 bases not matched to a gene; V was cut back by 5 bases and J by 3 bases. As DNA, the CDR3 is TGCGCCAGCAGACCTAAACAGGGGTACTACGAGCAGTACTTC. The encoded protein is CASRPKQGYYEQYF.

The chain links TRBV10-3 to TRBJ2-1; unclear D gene. CDR1 is ENHRY and CDR2 is SYGVKD in the germline V gene. CDR3 size: 15 residues. V lost 0 bases, J lost 3 bases, and 9 bases lay in between. The CDR3 DNA follows: TGTGCCATCAGTGAGTCCAAGACTTACTACAATGAGCAGTTCTTC. This translates into CAISESKTYYNEQFF.

The J gene is TRBJ1-4, the V gene TRBV7-3; tentative D call: TRBD1 (5 bases). Between the trimmed V and J ends, which lost 5 bases and 7 bases, there was a span of 17 bases. The CDR3 spans 15 residues. CDR1 is SGHTA, CDR2 FQGTGA, per germline. The CDR3 DNA sequence: TGTGCCAGCAGCCCCAGCGGGGCCAGAGGTGAAAAACTGTTTTTT. Translating it yields CASSPSGARGEKLFF.

The CDR3 sequence is CASSARTSSYNEQFF. CDR3 DNA: TGTGCCAGCAGTGCCCGGACTAGCTCCTACAATGAGCAGTTCTTC. The J gene is TRBJ2-1, the V gene TRBV2; 7 bases are shared with TRBD2. The CDR3 consists of 15 residues. Germline V gene sequence: CDR1 SNHLY, CDR2 FYNNEI. Trimming removed 4 bases from V and 0 bases from J; junction bases left unmatched: 3.

Points on this clone: Other DNA sequences of this sample code for an identical CDR3. The genes are TRBV5-1 and TRBJ2-3; TRBD2 agrees at 8 bases. The CDR3 is 15 amino acids. Germline V gene data show CDR1 as SGHRS and CDR2 as YFSETQ. The V segment lost 5 bases and the J segment 0 bases; nucleotides outside the gene matches: 5. CDR3 protein: CASRTSGSSTDTQYF. CDR3 bases: TGCGCCAGCAGAACTAGCGGTTCTAGCACAGATACGCAGTATTTT.

V is TRBV3-1 (or the pseudogene TRBV3-2) and J is TRBJ2-5, with 7 bases fitting TRBD1. The CDR3 contains 14 residues. V dropped 2 bases and J dropped 5; count of bases not matched to a gene: 5. Looked up from germline, CDR1 is LGHDT and CDR2 is YNNKEL (reference sequence). CDR3 in DNA: TGTGCCAGCAGCCAACGGCGCAGGGGGGAGACCCAGTACTTC. Translated: CASSQRRRGETQYF.

This chain links TRBV10-3 with TRBJ2-2; tentative D call: TRBD1 (6 bases). Trimming removed 3 bases at V and 0 bases at J, with 8 bases between. The germline V gene has CDR1 ENHRY and CDR2 SYGVKD. The CDR3 is 15 residues long. CDR3 sequence reads: CAISDKGANTGELFF. CDR3 bases: TGTGCCATCAGTGATAAGGGGGCGAACACCGGGGAGCTGTTTTTT.